This TCR beta chain was profiled in a study of T cell responses to AZD1222 COVID-19 vaccine. Study observations and caveats: Among spike-specific TCRs, nearly half reportedly target unmutated variant regions. Clonal diversity may have been underestimated in mostly white British donors.

Method: immunoSEQ multiplex PCR; TCRdb's copy keeps in-frame clones and lacks some. Here the sample spans around 200,000 clones, almost 90% being singletons. On this clone itself: The antigen is unknown.

Sequences were derived from peripheral blood, sampled on day 0 of AZD1222 vaccination. This TCR came from an adult in good health.

CDR3: CAHLPGGLRGGELFF. The DNA for the CDR3 is TGTGCCCACCTACCGGGGGGTCTTAGGGGCGGGGAGCTGTTTTTT. The rearrangement links TRBV7-5 to TRBJ2-2; the table's D call, TRBD2, has no DNA check behind it. TRBV7-5 is described as a pseudogene. This CDR3 has 15 residues.